The 31 T cell receptor beta chains listed next were all sequenced from one sample in a study of PD-1 and CTLA-4 blockade in melanoma. The repertoire was sequenced with immunoSEQ multiplex PCR; TCRdb's copy has only in-frame clones and lacks some. The sample has some 15,000 clones, 65% to 85% seen once. Sequenced material: CD8+ T cells from peripheral blood, taken before anti-PD-1 treatment. The receptor source for this set is a human donor with melanoma.

This clone was detected a few times. The CDR3 loop reads CASSVSGPLGNQPQHF. The DNA of the CDR3 is TGTGCCAGCAGCGTGAGCGGGCCCCTGGGCAATCAGCCCCAGCATTTT. The J gene is TRBJ1-5, the V gene TRBV13; D is undetermined. Germline lookup yields CDR1 PRHDT and CDR2 FYEKMQ (reference sequence). The V gene lost 5 bases and the J gene lost 2 bases, with 16 bases spanning the gap. The CDR3 contains 16 residues.

This chain connects TRBV7-6 to TRBJ2-5; D possibly corresponds to TRBD1 (7 bases). Germline CDR1 and CDR2: SGHVS and FNYEAQ. The CDR3 is made up of 15 amino acids. Deletions cut 5 bases from V and 5 bases from J, with 18 bases between. The CDR3 nucleotides are TGTGCCAGCAGCCCCCTGGCAGGGGGGTCGGAGACCCAGTACTTC. Its protein is CASSPLAGGSETQYF.

This clone was found a few times. The chain joins TRBV3-1 (or the pseudogene TRBV3-2) to TRBJ2-3; 15 bases are shared with TRBD2. The germline V gene encodes CDR1 LGHDT and CDR2 YNNKEL (reference sequence). V was clipped by 6 bases and J by 7 bases; unmatched bases: 17. The CDR3 spans 19 residues. Here the CDR3 DNA reads TGTGCCAGCAGTCTGGAAGGACTAGCGGGAGGGCCTGGCGGAAATACGCAGTATTTT. Translating it yields CASSLEGLAGGPGGNTQYF.

The rearrangement joins TRBV12-5 to TRBJ1-2; 7 bases are a match to TRBD1. The CDR3 sequence is 13 residues long. J gave up 0 bases and V 6 bases, and 1 base lay outside the gene matches. Germline V gene sequence: CDR1 LGHNT, CDR2 FRNRAP. This chain's CDR3 is CASGTGTNYGYTF. CDR3 bases: TGTGCTAGTGGGACAGGGACTAACTATGGCTACACCTTC.

This clone was recorded once. This rearrangement joins TRBV6-5 to TRBJ1-5; 8 bases are shared with TRBD1. Germline trimming cut 4 bases from V and 5 bases from J; bases unmatched to any gene: 1. This CDR3 region has 13 residues. The germline V gene has CDR1 MNHEY and CDR2 SVGAGI. The CDR3 reads CASSLTGDQPQHF. The CDR3 region has the DNA TGTGCCAGCAGTTTGACAGGGGATCAGCCCCAGCATTTT.

The chain couples TRBV11-3 to TRBJ2-7; 9 positions match TRBD1. Germline trimming cut 4 bases from V and 3 bases from J; bases unmatched to any gene: 10. The germline gives CDR1 SGHNT, CDR2 YENEEA. The CDR3 consists of 16 residues. CDR3 residues: CASSSYRDRELYEQYF. The CDR3 bases are TGTGCCAGCAGCTCTTACCGGGACAGGGAACTCTACGAGCAGTACTTC.

The chain has TRBV6-1 and TRBJ2-7; TRBD1 agrees at 8 bases. Germline V gene lookup returns CDR1 MNHNS and CDR2 SASEGT. CDR3 length: 15 residues. V dropped 0 bases and J dropped 2; count of bases not matched to a gene: 3. As DNA, the CDR3 is TGTGCCAGCAGTGAAGCGTGGACAGGGACCTACGAGCAGTACTTC. This sequence encodes CASSEAWTGTYEQYF.

CDR3 coding DNA: TGCGCCAGCAGCCCCGGGCGCGTCTATGGCTACACCTTC. This encodes CASSPGRVYGYTF. This chain connects TRBV4-1 to TRBJ1-2; no definite D call. Germline CDR1 MGHRA, CDR2 YSYEKL. The CDR3 is 13 residues long. V shed 4 bases and J shed 4 bases, with 10 bases lying between them.

The chain carries TRBV19 and TRBJ2-3, with D possibly matching TRBD2 (5 bases). The CDR3 sequence is 15 residues long. Trimming shortened V by 1 base and J by 2 bases, and 10 bases separated the two germline ends. Germline V lookup: CDR1 LNHDA, CDR2 SQIVND (reference sequence). The CDR3: CASSIGASYTDTQYF. In DNA, the CDR3 is TGTGCCAGTAGTATAGGAGCTAGCTACACAGATACGCAGTATTTT.

In its sample, this clone ranks as medium-sized. This chain uses TRBV3-1 (or the pseudogene TRBV3-2) with TRBJ1-2; D might be TRBD1 (6 bases). This CDR3 region has 15 residues. The V end was cut by 0 bases, the J end by 4 bases, with 12 bases between. In germline, CDR1 is LGHDT, CDR2 YNNKEL (reference sequence). CDR3 loop: CASSQEGTKIYGYTF. CDR3 nucleotide sequence: TGTGCCAGCAGCCAAGAAGGGACAAAAATCTATGGCTACACCTTC.

The CDR3 loop reads CASSSGTSYEQYF. DNA of the CDR3: TGCGCCAGCAGCTCCGGGACTAGCTACGAGCAGTACTTC. The chain couples TRBV5-1 to TRBJ2-7, with TRBD2 matching over 8 bases. After removal of 3 bases from V and 3 bases from J, the junction contained 2 bases not matched to a gene. There are 13 residues in the CDR3. Per germline, CDR1 SGHRS and CDR2 YFSETQ.

The V and J genes are TRBV6-5 and TRBJ1-2; 7 bases fit TRBD1. After removal of 7 bases from V and 4 bases from J, the junction contained 12 bases not matched to a gene. The V gene's germline CDR1 is MNHEY and CDR2 SVGAGI. The CDR3 is 15 amino acids. CDR3 in amino acids: CASIQKGGRVYGYTF. The CDR3 nucleotides read TGTGCCAGCATCCAAAAAGGGGGCAGGGTCTATGGCTACACCTTC.

V is TRBV29-1 and J is TRBJ2-7; maybe TRBD1 (5 bases). Germline V lookup: CDR1 SQVTM, CDR2 ANQGSEA. Trimming shortened V by 3 bases and J by 3 bases, and 12 bases separated the two germline ends. CDR3 size: 13 residues. Here the CDR3 reads CSVEMGRHYEQYF. CDR3 nucleotide sequence: TGCAGCGTTGAGATGGGGCGGCACTACGAGCAGTACTTC.

The chain combines TRBV2 with TRBJ1-4, with 11 bases aligning to TRBD1. From germline, CDR1 is SNHLY and CDR2 FYNNEI. CDR3 length equals 12 residues. Unmatched junction bases numbered 4, after V lost 11 bases and J lost 8 bases. CDR3 in amino acids: CAGGQGGEKLFF. The DNA for the CDR3 is TGTGCCGGGGGACAGGGGGGAGAAAAACTGTTTTTT.

The J gene is TRBJ2-3, the V gene TRBV15, with 10 bases identical to TRBD2. Germline values: CDR1 LNHNV, CDR2 YYDKDF (reference sequence). This CDR3 region has 15 residues. V shed 4 bases and J 1 base; nucleotides not matched to a gene: 2. CDR3: CATSTGTSGTDTQYF. In DNA form, the CDR3 reads TGTGCCACCAGCACGGGGACTAGCGGCACAGATACGCAGTATTTT.

This clone was recorded a few times. The V call is TRBV19, the J call TRBJ1-2; TRBD1 aligns across 7 bases. This CDR3 has 15 residues. Germline assignment: CDR1 LNHDA and CDR2 SQIVND (reference sequence). The junction had 8 bases not matched to a gene; V was cut back by 4 bases and J by 3 bases. The CDR3 DNA follows: TGTGCCAGTAGTACCCTCAGCGGGACAGACTATGGCTACACCTTC. Amino acids: CASSTLSGTDYGYTF.

The chain has TRBV19 and TRBJ1-3; 7 bases line up with TRBD1. Losses at the gene ends were 10 bases for V and 0 bases for J; bases not matched to a gene: 6. The CDR3 is 14 residues long. CDR1 LNHDA and CDR2 SQIVND come from the germline V gene (reference sequence). The CDR3 protein is CATGTAFSGNTIYF. The CDR3 bases are TGTGCCACAGGGACAGCCTTCTCTGGAAACACCATATATTTT. Full variable domain (missing parts from reference TRBV19 and TRBJ1-3): DGGITQSPKYLFRKEGQNVTLSCEQNLNHDAMYWYRQDPGQGLRLIYYSQIVNDFQKGDIAEGYSVSREKKESFPLTVTSAQKNPTAFYLCATGTAFSGNTIYFGEGSWLTVV.

The rearrangement uses TRBV11-3 and TRBJ2-7; 7 nucleotides line up with TRBD1. The V gene end was trimmed by 5 bases and the J gene end by 1 base; junction bases not matched to a gene: 8. The CDR3 runs to 15 residues. CDR1 and CDR2 (germline): SGHNT, YENEEA. CDR3: CASSILRDSSYEQYF. The CDR3 DNA reads TGTGCCAGCAGCATCCTCCGGGACAGTTCCTACGAGCAGTACTTC.

The V and J genes are TRBV7-9 and TRBJ2-3; 9 bases map to TRBD2. Per germline, CDR1 SEHNR and CDR2 FQNEAQ (reference sequence). There are 17 residues in the CDR3. Trimming cost V 1 base and J 2 bases; bases outside gene matches: 7. The CDR3 DNA follows: TGTGCCAGCAGCTTAGTCCCAGCGGGGGGATCCACAGATACGCAGTATTTT. Amino acids: CASSLVPAGGSTDTQYF.

V and J are TRBV10-3 and TRBJ1-2, with 9 bases aligning to TRBD1. The CDR3 has 16 amino acids. The V and J ends lost 7 bases and 0 bases, in that order; junction bases with no gene match: 9. Germline V gene sequence: CDR1 ENHRY, CDR2 SYGVKD. The CDR3 coding sequence is TGTGCCATCACCTCGGGACAGGGACTATCTAACTATGGCTACACCTTC. Protein product: CAITSGQGLSNYGYTF.

The rearrangement links TRBV24-1 to TRBJ1-5; D remains unclear. The germline V gene encodes CDR1 KGHDR and CDR2 SFDVKD. The length of the CDR3 is 14 residues. Trimming took off 2 bases at V and 4 bases at J, with 8 bases between the two ends. CDR3 loop: CATSDSAENQPQHF. CDR3 coding DNA: TGTGCCACCAGTGATTCGGCAGAAAATCAGCCCCAGCATTTT.

This chain joins TRBV11-2 and TRBJ1-4; a weak D match, TRBD1 (5 bases). With 1 base removed from V and 3 bases from J, the gap between germline ends came to 6 bases. This CDR3 contains 14 residues. Germline V CDR1 and CDR2: SGHAT, FQNNGV. The CDR3 spells CASSLVGANEKLFF. The CDR3 nucleotides read TGTGCCAGCAGCTTAGTGGGGGCTAATGAAAAACTGTTTTTT.

The chain is built from TRBV19 and TRBJ1-6, with D perhaps TRBD1 (5 bases). Between the trimmed V and J ends, which lost 4 bases and 5 bases, there was a span of 9 bases. Germline V gene sequence: CDR1 LNHDA, CDR2 SQIVND (reference sequence). This CDR3 contains 14 residues. The CDR3 protein is CASSKGLDNSPLHF. The CDR3 coding sequence is TGTGCCAGTAGTAAGGGGCTGGATAATTCACCCCTCCACTTT.

CDR3 region: CASSHPKGQHNEQFF. CDR3 nucleotides: TGTGCCAGCAGCCACCCTAAGGGACAGCACAATGAGCAGTTCTTC. The chain carries TRBV4-2 and TRBJ2-1; TRBD1 matches 7 bases. The trim removed 3 bases at V and 5 bases at J, leaving 7 bases unmatched. CDR1 LGHNA and CDR2 YNFKEQ come from the germline V gene. The CDR3 runs to 15 residues.

J is TRBJ2-5 and V is TRBV11-2; 7 bases are shared with TRBD2. Germline V gene sequence: CDR1 SGHAT, CDR2 FQNNGV. This CDR3 comprises 13 residues. Losses at the gene ends were 5 bases for V and 4 bases for J; bases not matched to a gene: 4. CDR3 bases: TGTGCCAGCAGCGCAGGCGGGGGAGAGACCCAGTACTTC. This encodes CASSAGGGETQYF.

A single count supports this clone. J is TRBJ2-3 and V is TRBV13; 8 positions agree with TRBD2. Trimming cost V 8 bases and J 6 bases; bases outside gene matches: 10. Germline CDR1 reads PRHDT; CDR2 reads FYEKMQ (reference sequence). This CDR3 is built from 14 residues. The DNA of the CDR3 is TGTGCCAGCTGGCCAGCGGGAGAACCGGATACGCAGTATTTT. Its translation is CASWPAGEPDTQYF.

J is TRBJ2-3 and V is TRBV27; TRBD2 agrees at 10 bases. CDR1 and CDR2 (germline): MNHEY, SMNVEV (reference sequence). V lost 5 bases and J lost 0; bases outside the gene matches: 2. The CDR3 extends over 15 amino acids. The CDR3 DNA reads TGTGCCAGCAGTCCACTAGCGGGGAGCACAGATACGCAGTATTTT. This sequence encodes CASSPLAGSTDTQYF.

This chain joins TRBV5-4 and TRBJ1-4; D remains ambiguous. The V gene lost 4 bases and the J gene lost 7 bases, with 17 bases spanning the gap. The germline V gene encodes CDR1 SGHNT and CDR2 YYREEE (reference sequence). The CDR3 extends over 15 amino acids. CDR3 amino acids: CASSPSGAGFEKLFF. The CDR3 nucleotides are TGTGCCAGCAGCCCGTCGGGCGCCGGATTTGAAAAACTGTTTTTT. Variable domain in full (rest from reference TRBV5-4 and TRBJ1-4): ETGVTQSPTHLIKTRGQQVTLRCSSQSGHNTVSWYQQALGQGPQFIFQYYREEENGRGNFPPRFSGLQFPNYSSELNVNALELDDSALYLCASSPSGAGFEKLFFGSGTQLSVL.

The rearrangement joins TRBV6-5 to TRBJ2-7; perhaps TRBD1 as D (6 bases). The CDR3 contains 15 residues. Trimming shortened V by 0 bases and J by 2 bases, and 11 bases separated the two germline ends. The germline V gene has CDR1 MNHEY and CDR2 SVGAGI. CDR3: CASSYSRGNTYEQYF. In DNA form, the CDR3 reads TGTGCCAGCAGTTACTCGAGGGGGAACACCTACGAGCAGTACTTC.

The chain joins TRBV11-2 to TRBJ1-3; D unresolved. The germline V gene has CDR1 SGHAT and CDR2 FQNNGV. V shed 2 bases and J shed 2 bases, with 16 bases lying between them. This CDR3 comprises 17 residues. CDR3 amino acids: CASSLNPATSTGNTIYF. The CDR3 coding sequence is TGTGCCAGCAGCTTAAACCCCGCGACAAGTACTGGAAACACCATATATTTT.

The chain joins TRBV9 to TRBJ2-1; perhaps TRBD1 as D (6 bases). V was clipped by 3 bases and J by 4 bases, with 14 bases between them. The CDR3 is 15 amino acids. Germline CDR1 SGDLS, CDR2 YYNGEE. CDR3 in DNA: TGTGCCAGCAGCGCCCGGACAGCCTTTTACAATGAGCAGTTCTTC. Protein sequence: CASSARTAFYNEQFF.